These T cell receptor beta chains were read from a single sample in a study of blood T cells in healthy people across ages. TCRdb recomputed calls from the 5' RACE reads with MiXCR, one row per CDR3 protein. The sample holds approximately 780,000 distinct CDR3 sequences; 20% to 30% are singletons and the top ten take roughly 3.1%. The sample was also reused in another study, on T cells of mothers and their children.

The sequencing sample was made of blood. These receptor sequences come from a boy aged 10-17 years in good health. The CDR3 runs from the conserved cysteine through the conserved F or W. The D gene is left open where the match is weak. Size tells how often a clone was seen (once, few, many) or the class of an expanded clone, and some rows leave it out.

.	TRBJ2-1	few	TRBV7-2	TGTGCCAGCAGCTTAGTTTTGGTCAATGAGCAGTTCTTC	CASSLVLVNEQFF
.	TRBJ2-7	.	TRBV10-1	TGCGCCAGCAGTGACCAAGTAGACTACGAGCAGTACTTC	CASSDQVDYEQYF
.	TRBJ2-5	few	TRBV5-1	TGCGCCAGCAGTGTGACAGCCGAAATGGAGACCCAGTACTTC	CASSVTAEMETQYF
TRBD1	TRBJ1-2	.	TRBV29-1	TGCAGCGTTGGACGCACAGGGGGCGCGTCACTAGTCGGCTACACCTTC	CSVGRTGGASLVGYTF
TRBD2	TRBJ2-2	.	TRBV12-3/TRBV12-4	TGTGCCAGCAGTTTTCGGCGGGGGGGCCCCACCGGGGAGCTGTTTTTT	CASSFRRGGPTGELFF
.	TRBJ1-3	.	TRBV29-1	TGCAGCGTGACAGGCGAAGGAAACACCATATATTTT	CSVTGEGNTIYF
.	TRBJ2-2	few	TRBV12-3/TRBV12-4	TGTGCCAGCAGTACAGGAATCGGGGAGCTGTTTTTT	CASSTGIGELFF
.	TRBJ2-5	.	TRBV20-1	.	CSARRLTFGETQYF
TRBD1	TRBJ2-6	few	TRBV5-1	TGCGCCAGCAACAGGGGGCCTGGGGCCAACGTCCTGACTTTC	CASNRGPGANVLTF
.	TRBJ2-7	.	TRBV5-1	TGCGCCAGCCGGAAGGAAAGGGAAGACGAGCAGTACTTC	CASRKEREDEQYF
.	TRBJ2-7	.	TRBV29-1	TGCAGCGTTGAACTCGGGACCACCTACGAGCAGTACTTC	CSVELGTTYEQYF
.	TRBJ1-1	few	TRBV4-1	TGCGCCAGCAGCCGCCGGGACTTCAACATGAACACTGAAGCTTTCTTT	CASSRRDFNMNTEAFF
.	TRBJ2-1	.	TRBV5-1	TGCGCCAGCAGCTTGGATGCTAGTGCGGGGGCTCTTGACAATGAGCAGTTCTTC	CASSLDASAGALDNEQFF
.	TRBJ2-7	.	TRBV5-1	TGCGCCAGCCAGGGTTCCCCCTCCTACGAGCAGTACTTC	CASQGSPSYEQYF
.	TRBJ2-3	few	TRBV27	TGTGCCAGCAGTTTATCCAGGGAAAGGGCAGATACGCAGTATTTT	CASSLSRERADTQYF
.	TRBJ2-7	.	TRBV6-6	TGTGCCAGCAGTTACGGAGGGCCCAACTACGAGCAGTACTTC	CASSYGGPNYEQYF
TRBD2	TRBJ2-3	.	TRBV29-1	TGCAGCGTCGCGGGACTAGCGGGGGGCACAGATACGCAGTATTTT	CSVAGLAGGTDTQYF
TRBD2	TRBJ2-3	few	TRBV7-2	TGTGCCAGCAGCCGGATGGGGACTAGCGGTCCTACGCAGTATTTT	CASSRMGTSGPTQYF
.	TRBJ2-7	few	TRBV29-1	TGCAGCGGACTTAGGGGGGAGGGATACGAGCAGTACTTC	CSGLRGEGYEQYF
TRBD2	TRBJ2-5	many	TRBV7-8	TGTGCCAGCAGCTTGCTAGCGGGAAACCAAGAGACCCAGTACTTC	CASSLLAGNQETQYF
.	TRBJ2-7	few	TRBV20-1	TGCAGTGCCATCCGAGGGAGCTCCTACGAGCAGTACTTC	CSAIRGSSYEQYF
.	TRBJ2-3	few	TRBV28	TGTGCCAGCAGCTACTCATCTAGCACAGATACGCAGTATTTT	CASSYSSSTDTQYF
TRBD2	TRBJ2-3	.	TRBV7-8	TGTGCCAGCAGCTTCAGCGGGGCGAGCACAGATACGCAGTATTTT	CASSFSGASTDTQYF
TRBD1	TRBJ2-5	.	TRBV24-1	TGTGCCACCAGTGAGGGGGACAGGGAGGTGGAGACCCAGTACTTC	CATSEGDREVETQYF
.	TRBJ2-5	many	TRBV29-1	TGCAGCGTTGGGGGCGGGGCCGGACCAGAGACCCAGTACTTC	CSVGGGAGPETQYF
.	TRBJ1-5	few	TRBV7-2	TGTGCCAGCAGCTCCAGGGGATGGGGAAATCAGCCCCAGCATTTT	CASSSRGWGNQPQHF
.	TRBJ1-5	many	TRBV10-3	TGTGCCATCAGTGAGTCCGGCAACGATCAGCCCCAGCATTTT	CAISESGNDQPQHF
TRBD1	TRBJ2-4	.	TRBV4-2	TGTGCCAGCAGGGGACAGGGACGGCACATTCAGTACTTC	CASRGQGRHIQYF
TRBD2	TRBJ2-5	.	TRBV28	TGTGCCAGCAGTTCCACTAGCGGGGGGGCATTGAGAAAGACCCAGTACTTC	CASSSTSGGALRKTQYF
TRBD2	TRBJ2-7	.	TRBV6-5	TGTGCCAGCAGTTACTCCTCTAGCGGGGGGTCCAGCTCCTACGAGCAGTACTTC	CASSYSSSGGSSSYEQYF
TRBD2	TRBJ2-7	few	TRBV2	TGTGCCAGCAGTGAAGGGGAGGGTGAGCAGTACTTC	CASSEGEGEQYF
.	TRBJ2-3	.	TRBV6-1	TGTGCCAGCAGGGCGGGACTCCTCCCAGATACGCAGTATTTT	CASRAGLLPDTQYF
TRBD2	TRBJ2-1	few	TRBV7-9	TGTGCCAGCAGCAAGTCGGGGGGGCGGGAGCAGTTCTTC	CASSKSGGREQFF
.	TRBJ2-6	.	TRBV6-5	TGTGCCAGCACCAGGGTTGCGGGGGCCAACGTCCTGACTTTC	CASTRVAGANVLTF
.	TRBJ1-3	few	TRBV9	TGTGCCAGCAGCCTTCAACCCTCTGGAAACACCATATATTTT	CASSLQPSGNTIYF
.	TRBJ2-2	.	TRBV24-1	TGTGCCACCAGTGATTTCCCGGTTACCGGGGAGCTGTTTTTT	CATSDFPVTGELFF
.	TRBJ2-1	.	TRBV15	TGTGCCACCAGCAGGGAGGGGCCAGGGAGGAGATTCAATGAGCAGTTCTTC	CATSREGPGRRFNEQFF
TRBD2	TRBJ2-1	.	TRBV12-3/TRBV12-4	TGTGCCAGCAGAGAGGGACTAGCGGGGATCTACAATGAGCAGTCCTTC	CASREGLAGIYNEQSF
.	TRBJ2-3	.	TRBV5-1	TGCGCCAGCAGGCAACGCGGGGACACCGGCACAGATACGCAGTATTTT	CASRQRGDTGTDTQYF
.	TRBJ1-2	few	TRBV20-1	TGCAGTGCGATGCCTACCGGGACTGCCGTCGGCTACACCTTC	CSAMPTGTAVGYTF
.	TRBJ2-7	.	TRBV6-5	TGTGCCAGCAGTTACGTGGGGGTCGGCGAGCAGTACTTC	CASSYVGVGEQYF